These 31 T cell receptor beta chains were all obtained from the same sample, sequenced in a study of shared T cell receptors in the human thymus. Method: immunoSEQ multiplex PCR; TCRdb's copy keeps in-frame clones and lacks some. The data contain roughly 710,000 clones, 70% to 90% of them singletons. The same sample was also used in a study of human thymus T cells.

Material: thymocytes. The receptors were gathered from a girl under three years old with a congenital heart defect.

The chain recombines TRBV19 with TRBJ1-3; the match to TRBD1 covers 8 bases. Germline CDR1 is LNHDA and CDR2 is SQIVND (reference sequence). The CDR3 length is 14 residues. V lost 6 bases, J lost 2 bases, and 3 bases stayed unmatched. The CDR3 sequence: CASSATGAGNTIYF. Written as DNA, the CDR3 is TGTGCCAGTAGCGCGACAGGGGCTGGAAACACCATATATTTT.

The chain uses TRBV11-3 and TRBJ1-6; D unclear. V lost 3 bases to trimming and J lost 0 bases, with 9 bases between them. There are 16 residues in the CDR3. Per the germline V gene, CDR1 is SGHNT and CDR2 is YENEEA. CDR3: CASSFSMSSYNSPLHF. The CDR3 coding sequence is TGTGCCAGCAGCTTTTCCATGAGCTCCTATAATTCACCCCTCCACTTT.

This chain joins TRBV7-9 and TRBJ2-2; 7 bases agree with TRBD1. Germline CDR1 and CDR2: SEHNR and FQNEAQ (reference sequence). CDR3 length: 17 amino acids. Trimming cost V 7 bases and J 3 bases; bases outside gene matches: 14. CDR3 amino acids: CASNRDRSFPYTGELFF. CDR3 DNA: TGTGCCAGCAACCGGGACAGAAGTTTTCCGTACACCGGGGAGCTGTTTTTT.

V usage is TRBV4-1 and J usage is TRBJ1-2, with TRBD1 matching 9 bases. This CDR3 region has 18 residues. CDR1 is MGHRA and CDR2 is YSYEKL in the germline V gene. V lost 1 base to trimming and J lost 4 bases; unmatched junction nucleotides: 13. The DNA for the CDR3 is TGCGCCAGCAGCCAAGTCTTGCCTCGAGGGACAGGGTTCTATGGCTACACCTTC. Protein sequence: CASSQVLPRGTGFYGYTF.

The chain combines TRBV4-1 with TRBJ1-2; a weak D match, TRBD1 (6 bases). Trimming took off 2 bases at V and 1 base at J, with 11 bases between the two ends. The CDR3 length is 15 residues. CDR1 is MGHRA and CDR2 is YSYEKL in the germline V gene. The CDR3: CASSQPGTLNYGYTF. The CDR3 region has the DNA TGCGCCAGCAGCCAACCCGGGACACTTAACTATGGCTACACCTTC.

J is TRBJ2-5 and V is TRBV27; D ambiguous. CDR3 length: 11 residues. Deletions cut 10 bases from V and 3 bases from J, with 9 bases between. The germline V gene has CDR1 MNHEY and CDR2 SMNVEV (reference sequence). CDR3 amino acids: CANALEETQYF. The CDR3 DNA is TGTGCCAATGCGCTGGAAGAGACCCAGTACTTC.

This chain joins TRBV10-1 and TRBJ2-3; TRBD1 might be the D (6 bases). Germline values: CDR1 WNHNN, CDR2 SYGVQD (reference sequence). Trimming cost V 5 bases and J 5 bases, with 20 bases left between them. CDR3 size: 16 residues. DNA for the CDR3: TGCGCCAGCAGTCCGGGACACCGGAGTTGTGGAGATACGCAGTATTTT. Translating it yields CASSPGHRSCGDTQYF.

This sequence joins TRBV11-2 and TRBJ2-3; 11 bases map to TRBD2. In germline, CDR1 is SGHAT, CDR2 FQNNGV. J gave up 2 bases and V 3 bases, and 4 bases lay outside the gene matches. The CDR3 is made up of 16 amino acids. The CDR3 region has the DNA TGTGCCAGCAGCTTCAAGACTAGCGGGACCACAGATACGCAGTATTTT. This codes for CASSFKTSGTTDTQYF.

This clone has a single count. This chain uses TRBV18 with TRBJ2-2; tentative D call: TRBD2 (7 bases). In germline, CDR1 is KGHSH, CDR2 LQKENI. V was pared by 2 bases and J by 6 bases, with 16 bases between. The CDR3 sequence is 16 residues long. The DNA of the CDR3 is TGTGCCAGCTCACCATTCGGGGGGCTAGGATCCGGGGAGCTGTTTTTT. Protein product: CASSPFGGLGSGELFF.

The V call is TRBV5-1, the J call TRBJ1-1; D ambiguous. The germline V gene has CDR1 SGHRS and CDR2 YFSETQ. The V gene lost 2 bases and the J gene lost 5 bases, with 16 bases spanning the gap. CDR3 size: 15 residues. The CDR3 loop is CASSFGSGDWTEAFF. The CDR3 DNA follows: TGCGCCAGCAGCTTTGGTTCGGGAGATTGGACTGAAGCTTTCTTT.

This sequence joins TRBV4-2 and TRBJ1-5; weak D call: TRBD1 (5 bases). Germline CDR1 LGHNA, CDR2 YNFKEQ. CDR3 length: 16 amino acids. The ends were cut back, 4 bases at V and 0 bases at J, with 13 bases in the middle. The CDR3 reads CASSPMGLHSNQPQHF. The CDR3 bases are TGTGCCAGCAGCCCTATGGGACTTCATAGCAATCAGCCCCAGCATTTT.

This clone was counted only a few times. The chain carries TRBV27 and TRBJ1-2, with D perhaps TRBD1 (6 bases). The CDR3 contains 15 residues. CDR1 is MNHEY, CDR2 SMNVEV, per germline (reference sequence). Trimming stripped 0 bases from V and 8 bases from J, with 16 bases between. The CDR3: CASSLSGQGAKGYTF. The DNA for the CDR3 is TGTGCCAGCAGTTTATCGGGACAAGGTGCGAAGGGCTACACCTTC.

Of note for this clone: Additional DNA sequences in this sample encode the identical CDR3. The chain carries TRBV6-5 and TRBJ1-5; no clear D gene. The germline V gene has CDR1 MNHEY and CDR2 SVGAGI. The CDR3 loop spans 14 amino acids. Trimming shortened V by 0 bases and J by 4 bases, and 7 bases separated the two germline ends. Here the CDR3 reads CASSYSSGNQPQHF. CDR3 DNA sequence: TGTGCCAGCAGTTACTCGTCAGGTAATCAGCCCCAGCATTTT.

This clone was recorded a few times. This chain connects TRBV19 to TRBJ1-2, with D possibly being TRBD1 (6 bases). This CDR3 is built from 14 residues. V gave up 3 bases and J gave up 4 bases, with 12 bases separating them. From germline, CDR1 is LNHDA and CDR2 SQIVND (reference sequence). CDR3: CASSIQRQAYGYTF. The CDR3 region has the DNA TGTGCCAGTAGTATTCAAAGACAGGCCTATGGCTACACCTTC.

V and J are TRBV5-1 and TRBJ1-6, with 7 nucleotides matching TRBD1. CDR3 size: 17 residues. V lost 0 bases, J lost 7 bases, and 10 bases stayed unmatched. From germline, CDR1 is SGHRS and CDR2 YFSETQ. The chain's CDR3 is CASSLGWGTASNSPLHF. CDR3 in DNA: TGCGCCAGCAGCTTGGGGTGGGGGACAGCTTCCAATTCACCCCTCCACTTT.

V usage is TRBV9 and J usage is TRBJ2-2; D is uncertain. V lost 2 bases and J lost 7, with 6 bases in between. The CDR3 loop spans 12 amino acids. The germline CDR1 and CDR2 sequences are SGDLS and YYNGEE. CDR3 DNA sequence: TGTGCCAGCAGCGTCTCGGTCGGGGAGCTGTTTTTT. Protein product: CASSVSVGELFF.

V gene TRBV6-1 combines with J gene TRBJ1-2; 7 nucleotides agree with TRBD1. Germline loops: CDR1 MNHNS, CDR2 SASEGT. V was clipped by 5 bases and J by 2 bases; unmatched bases: 8. The CDR3 runs 15 residues. CDR3 in amino acids: CASSTRQGENYGYTF. The CDR3 DNA is TGTGCCAGCAGTACACGACAGGGAGAAAACTATGGCTACACCTTC.

The J gene is TRBJ2-7, the V gene TRBV10-3, with 9 positions matching TRBD1. The germline V gene encodes CDR1 ENHRY and CDR2 SYGVKD. J was trimmed by 3 bases and V by 11 bases; bases with no gene match: 11. There are 14 residues in the CDR3. This CDR3 reads CAARGDRGNYEQYF. CDR3 nucleotide sequence: TGTGCCGCCAGGGGCGACAGGGGGAACTACGAGCAGTACTTC.

The chain joins TRBV6-6 to TRBJ1-1; 7 bases are shared with TRBD1. Unmatched junction bases numbered 4, after V lost 2 bases and J lost 1 base. The CDR3 consists of 15 residues. Germline V gene lookup returns CDR1 MNHNY and CDR2 SVGAGI (reference sequence). CDR3: CASSYPDRANTEAFF. The CDR3 nucleotides read TGTGCCAGCAGTTACCCCGACAGGGCGAACACTGAAGCTTTCTTT.

This rearrangement joins TRBV28 to TRBJ1-6, with a weak D call TRBD1 (5 bases). V was shortened by 3 bases and J by 5 bases, with 23 bases between the two germline ends. The CDR3 contains 19 residues. Germline values: CDR1 MDHEN, CDR2 SYDVKM. Written as DNA, the CDR3 is TGTGCCAGCAGTTTCACCAGGGTCTGGCCCTGGGGCAATAATTCACCCCTCCACTTT. Amino acids: CASSFTRVWPWGNNSPLHF.

This chain joins TRBV7-9 and TRBJ1-6; no definite D call. Trimming shortened V by 4 bases and J by 10 bases, and 14 bases separated the two germline ends. Germline V gives CDR1 SEHNR, CDR2 FQNEAQ (reference sequence). The CDR3 contains 14 residues. The CDR3 is CASSSISSGSPLHF. The DNA of the CDR3 is TGTGCCAGCAGCTCGATTTCCTCCGGGTCACCCCTCCACTTT.

On this clone itself: A read error may account for a junction end that differs from germline. The same CDR3 arises from other DNA sequences in this sample as well. The genes are TRBV6-1 and TRBJ1-6; perhaps TRBD1 as D (5 bases). The germline CDR1 and CDR2 sequences are MNHNS and SASEGT. CDR3 size: 18 residues. In DNA, the CDR3 is TGTGCCAGCAGTGACCGCATAATCGGGGGGAGTGGGAATTCCCCCCTCCACTTT. Translating it yields CASSDRIIGGSGNSPLHF.

The chain couples TRBV5-4 to TRBJ2-2; 12 nucleotides align to TRBD2. J gave up 1 base and V 4 bases, and 11 bases lay outside the gene matches. This CDR3 has 19 amino acids. The V gene's germline CDR1 is SGHNT and CDR2 YYREEE (reference sequence). This CDR3 reads CASSPLRRTSGENTGELFF. For the CDR3, the DNA is TGTGCCAGCAGCCCGCTCCGTCGGACTAGCGGGGAGAACACCGGGGAGCTGTTTTTT.

This clone was seen only once. The rearrangement uses TRBV15 and TRBJ1-4; a weak D match, TRBD1 (6 bases). CDR3 length equals 14 residues. Trimming pared 3 bases from V and 7 bases from J, leaving 12 bases between. From germline, CDR1 is LNHNV and CDR2 YYDKDF (reference sequence). This chain's CDR3 is CATSRYRVREKLFF. The DNA of the CDR3 is TGTGCCACCAGCAGGTACAGGGTTCGTGAAAAACTGTTTTTT.

This clone was seen once. The chain recombines TRBV10-3 with TRBJ2-7; 7 positions match TRBD1. CDR1 is ENHRY and CDR2 is SYGVKD in the germline V gene. Trimming removed 3 bases from V and 4 bases from J; junction bases left unmatched: 6. The CDR3 has 14 residues. CDR3 residues: CAISERGLGYEQYF. The CDR3 coding sequence is TGTGCCATCAGTGAAAGGGGGCTGGGGTACGAGCAGTACTTC.

The chain combines TRBV6-5 with TRBJ2-1; 9 bases agree with TRBD2. The CDR3 spans 15 residues. CDR1 and CDR2 from the germline V gene are MNHEY and SVGAGI. V trimming: 4 bases; J trimming: 11 bases; junction bases outside the gene matches: 12. Here the CDR3 DNA reads TGTGCCAGCAGTTCCCCGGGACTAGCACGATCTAAGCAGTTCTTC. Protein product: CASSSPGLARSKQFF.

The V call is TRBV27, the J call TRBJ1-2, with 7 bases matching TRBD1. CDR1 MNHEY and CDR2 SMNVEV come from the germline V gene (reference sequence). The CDR3 sequence is 17 residues long. J was trimmed by 4 bases and V by 5 bases; bases with no gene match: 16. As DNA, the CDR3 is TGTGCCAGCAGTCACACGATCCCGGGACAGATGGTCTATGGCTACACCTTC. Translation: CASSHTIPGQMVYGYTF.

This chain connects TRBV2 to TRBJ1-2; a possible D gene is TRBD1 (6 bases). Germline assignment: CDR1 SNHLY and CDR2 FYNNEI. The CDR3 consists of 12 residues. V was shortened by 6 bases and J by 4 bases, with 9 bases between the two germline ends. CDR3 loop: CASRVQGYGYTF. The CDR3 bases are TGTGCCAGCAGGGTACAGGGCTATGGCTACACCTTC.

A note on this clone: The junction and the germline gene differ at one end; a read error may be behind it. The gene calls are TRBV29-1 and TRBJ1-2; the match to TRBD1 covers 7 bases. This CDR3 has 11 amino acids. CDR1 and CDR2 from the germline V gene are SQVTM and ANQGSEA. CDR3 coding DNA: TGCAGCGTCGCCACTGGACAGGACGGGCACTTC. Amino acids: CSVATGQDGHF. Based on the CDR3 plus reference TRBV29-1 and TRBJ1-2, the full variable domain is SAVISQKPSRDICQRGTSLTIQCQVDSQVTMMFWYRQQPGQSLTLIATANQGSEATYESGFVIDKFPISRPNLTFSTLTVSNMSPEDSSIYLCSVATGQDGHFGSGTRLTVV.

The chain combines TRBV5-5 with TRBJ1-1; the D is unclear. Trimming took off 4 bases at V and 2 bases at J, with 3 bases between the two ends. Germline V CDR1 and CDR2: SGHKS, YYEKEE (reference sequence). The CDR3 is 11 residues long. The CDR3 region is CASSPNTEAFF. The CDR3 DNA reads as TGTGCCAGCAGCCCTAACACTGAAGCTTTCTTT.

V and J are TRBV6-1 and TRBJ2-1; D possibly corresponds to TRBD1 (5 bases). Trimming took off 4 bases at V and 1 base at J, with 14 bases between the two ends. This CDR3 contains 16 residues. Germline V gene lookup returns CDR1 MNHNS and CDR2 SASEGT. The CDR3 nucleotides are TGTGCCAGCAGTGGGCCAGCAGGGAATTCCTACAATGAGCAGTTCTTC. Amino acids: CASSGPAGNSYNEQFF.